This TCR beta chain stems from a study of cytomegalovirus exposure and HLA in healthy donors. Overall study: Out of roughly 200 million T cells, an earlier analysis found fewer than 140 million unique TCR beta sequences in total.

Study outcomes and limitations: Reportedly, HLA-A and HLA-B alleles of most subjects were accurately predicted from TCR beta.

This cohort consisted of healthy bone marrow donors. The CDR3 extends over 17 amino acids. Germline assignment: CDR1 MDHEN and CDR2 SYDVKM. J gave up 2 bases and V 6 bases, and 8 bases lay outside the gene matches. This clone was recorded only once. The antigen is not known. PCR involved 60 Vbeta and 13 Jbeta primers. The method was immunoSEQ multiplex PCR; TCRdb's version includes in-frame clones alone and lacks a portion of them. The data hold about 130,000 clones, with about two thirds observed a single time. This sequence originates from a man in his forties in good health and CMV-seropositive. The chain couples TRBV28 to TRBJ1-5; 12 bases are a match to TRBD1. The sequenced sample was PBMCs. This CDR3 is CASRPGTGGRRNQPQHF. The CDR3 coding sequence is TGTGCCAGCAGGCCGGGGACAGGGGGCAGGCGCAATCAGCCCCAGCATTTT.